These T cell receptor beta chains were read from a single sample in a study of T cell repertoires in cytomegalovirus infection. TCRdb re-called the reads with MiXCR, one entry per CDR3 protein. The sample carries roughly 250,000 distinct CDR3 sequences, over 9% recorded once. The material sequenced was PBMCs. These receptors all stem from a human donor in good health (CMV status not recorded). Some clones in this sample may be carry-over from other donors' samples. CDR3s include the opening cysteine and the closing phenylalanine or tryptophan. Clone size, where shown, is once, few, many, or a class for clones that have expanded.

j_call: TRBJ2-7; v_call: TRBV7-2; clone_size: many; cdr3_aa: CASSTQRDGYEQYF
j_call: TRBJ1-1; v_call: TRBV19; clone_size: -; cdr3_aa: CASSIGGVNTEAFF
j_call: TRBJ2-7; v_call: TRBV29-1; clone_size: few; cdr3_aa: CSVEGGTGTYYEQYF
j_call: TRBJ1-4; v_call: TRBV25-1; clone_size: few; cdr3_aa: CASSEFRGEEKLFF
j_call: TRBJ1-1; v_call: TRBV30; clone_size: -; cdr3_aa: CAWGTGVQNTEAFF
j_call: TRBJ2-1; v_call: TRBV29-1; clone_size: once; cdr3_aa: CCVGNSYNEQFF
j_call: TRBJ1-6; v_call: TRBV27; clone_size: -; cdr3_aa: CASSLAGFYSPLHF
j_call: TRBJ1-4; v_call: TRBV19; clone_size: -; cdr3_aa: CASTRGSNEKLFF
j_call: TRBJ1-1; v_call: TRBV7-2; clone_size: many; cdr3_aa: CASSLGSGQGAGTEAFF
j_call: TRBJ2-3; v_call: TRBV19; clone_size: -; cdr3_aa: CASKERNTDTQYF
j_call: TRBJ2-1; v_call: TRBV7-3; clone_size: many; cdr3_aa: CASSAGAYNEQFF
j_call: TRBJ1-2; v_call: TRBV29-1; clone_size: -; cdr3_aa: CSVEIFPPNNYTF
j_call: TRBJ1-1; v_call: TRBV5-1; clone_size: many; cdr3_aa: CASSLTGGPAFF
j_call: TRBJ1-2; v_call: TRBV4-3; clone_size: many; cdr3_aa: CASSQRLAGDYGYTF
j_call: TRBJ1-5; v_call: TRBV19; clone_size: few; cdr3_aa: CASSIFETGGNQPQHF
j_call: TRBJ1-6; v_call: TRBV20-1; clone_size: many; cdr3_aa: CSATGTGGTNSPLHF
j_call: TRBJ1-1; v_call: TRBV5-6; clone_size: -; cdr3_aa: CASSSRQGRKGSEAFF
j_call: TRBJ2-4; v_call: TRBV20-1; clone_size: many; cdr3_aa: CSARDAERQYF
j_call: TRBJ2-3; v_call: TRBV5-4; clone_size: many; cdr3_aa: CASSGPGQLDTQYF
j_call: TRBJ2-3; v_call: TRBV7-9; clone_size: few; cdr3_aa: CASSVTSGTTDTQYF
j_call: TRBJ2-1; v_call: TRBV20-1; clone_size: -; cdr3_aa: CSARGGLAGTGKQFF
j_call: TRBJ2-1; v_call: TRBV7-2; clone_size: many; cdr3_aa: CASSSEFAGGNEQFF
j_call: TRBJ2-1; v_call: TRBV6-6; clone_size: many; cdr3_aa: CASSYTLQGARNNEQFF
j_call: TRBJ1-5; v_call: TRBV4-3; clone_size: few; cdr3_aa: CASSQEGMGDQPQHF
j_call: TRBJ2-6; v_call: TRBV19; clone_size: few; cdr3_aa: CASSTGGAGANVLTF
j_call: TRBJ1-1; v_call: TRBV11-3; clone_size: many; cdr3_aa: CASSLTGTEAFF
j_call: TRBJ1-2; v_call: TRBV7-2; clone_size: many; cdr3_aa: CASSLLDGNDGYTF
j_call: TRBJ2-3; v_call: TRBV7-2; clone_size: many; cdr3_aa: CASSLDRAVTDTQYF
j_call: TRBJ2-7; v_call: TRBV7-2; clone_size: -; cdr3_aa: CASSLGGTTPGEQYF
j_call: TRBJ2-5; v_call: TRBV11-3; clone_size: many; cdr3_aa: CASSAGTGVVQETQYF
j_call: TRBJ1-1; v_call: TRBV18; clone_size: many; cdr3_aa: CASSPPSQGARGNTEAFF
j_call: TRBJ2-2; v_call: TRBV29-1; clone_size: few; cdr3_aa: CSVPGLAGNTGELFF
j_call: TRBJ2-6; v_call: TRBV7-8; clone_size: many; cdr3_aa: CASSLWSKGPGANVLTF
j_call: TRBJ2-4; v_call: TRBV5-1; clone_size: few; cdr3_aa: CASSLAGQGRSIQYF
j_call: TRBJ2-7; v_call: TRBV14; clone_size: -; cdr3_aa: CASSQGRQGYEQYF
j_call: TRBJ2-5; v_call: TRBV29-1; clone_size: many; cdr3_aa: CSVGLTGWETQYF
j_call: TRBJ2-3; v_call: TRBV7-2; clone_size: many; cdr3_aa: CASSSMGETDTQYF
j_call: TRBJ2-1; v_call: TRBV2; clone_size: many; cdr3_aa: CASLAGTSSYNEQFF
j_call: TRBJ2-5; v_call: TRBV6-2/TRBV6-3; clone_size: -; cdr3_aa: CASSSAGRKKETQYF
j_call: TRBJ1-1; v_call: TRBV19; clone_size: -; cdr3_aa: CASRRAADMNTEAFF
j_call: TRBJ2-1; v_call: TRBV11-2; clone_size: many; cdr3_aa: CASSSGGYNEQFF
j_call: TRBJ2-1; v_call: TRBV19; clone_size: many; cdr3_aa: CASIISGQGSNEQFF
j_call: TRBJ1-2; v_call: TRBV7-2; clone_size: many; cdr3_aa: CASSFGEGANYGYTF
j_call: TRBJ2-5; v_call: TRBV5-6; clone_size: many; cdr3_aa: CASSLALGSEGQETQYF
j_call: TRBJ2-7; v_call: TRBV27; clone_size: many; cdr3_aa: CASSNLAGAGSYEQYF
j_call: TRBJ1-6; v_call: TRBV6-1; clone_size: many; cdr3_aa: CASSEDGTGTSPLHF
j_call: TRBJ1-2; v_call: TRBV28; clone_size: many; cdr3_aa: CASSIVGDNYGYTF
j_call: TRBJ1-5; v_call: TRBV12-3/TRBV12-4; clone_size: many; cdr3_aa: CASGPSGVSNQPQHF
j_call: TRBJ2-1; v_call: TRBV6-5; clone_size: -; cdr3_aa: CASSYTLLQGVGGTEQFF
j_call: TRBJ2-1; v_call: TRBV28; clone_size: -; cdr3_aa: CASSISGGPGLEQFF
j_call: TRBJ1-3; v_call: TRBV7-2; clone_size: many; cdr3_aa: CASSWTDSGNTIYF
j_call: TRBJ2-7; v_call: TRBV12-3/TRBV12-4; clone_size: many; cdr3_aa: CASSSQGPSSYEQYF
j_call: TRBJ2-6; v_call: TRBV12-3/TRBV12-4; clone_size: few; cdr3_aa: CASTQRASAGSGANVLTF
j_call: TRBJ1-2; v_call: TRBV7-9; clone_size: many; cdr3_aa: CASSPAAGYGYTF
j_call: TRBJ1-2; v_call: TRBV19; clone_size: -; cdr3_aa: CASRNLGTGQLGYGYTF
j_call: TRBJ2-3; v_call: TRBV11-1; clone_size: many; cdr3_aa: CASSFYTRGIDTQYF